Listed below are T cell receptor beta chains from one sample, sequenced in a study of vaccination and CD4 T cells after COVID-19. MiXCR was run by TCRdb on the PCR reads, yielding one entry per CDR3 protein. This table has several thousand distinct CDR3 sequences, 55% appearing once. Antigens of these TCRs are unknown. Sequenced input: CD4+ T cells from blood, cultured in vitro. The source is a human donor who had recovered from COVID-19. Both conserved end residues are part of each CDR3. Each record gives: CDR3 DNA, CDR3 protein, V gene, J gene, D gene, clone size. A D gene is named only where the DNA matches it firmly. Some rows have no size entry. The others give once, few or many, or a class for an expanded clone.

DNA: TGTGCCAGTAGTATAGATCGAGGACTCTCCTACGAGCAGTACTTC
CDR3: CASSIDRGLSYEQYF
V: TRBV19
J: TRBJ2-7
D: NA
size: NA

DNA: TGTGCCAGCAGTTATAGGCAGGGGATACGAGGCTACACCTTC
CDR3: CASSYRQGIRGYTF
V: TRBV6-5
J: TRBJ1-2
D: NA
size: few

DNA: TGCAGTGCCACTTGGCTAGGGCGGGAGACCACAGATACGCAGTATTTT
CDR3: CSATWLGRETTDTQYF
V: TRBV20-1
J: TRBJ2-3
D: TRBD2
size: NA

DNA: TGTGCCAGTAGTATGGCCCGGACAGGAGGCGACTATGGCTACACCTTC
CDR3: CASSMARTGGDYGYTF
V: TRBV19
J: TRBJ1-2
D: TRBD1
size: few

DNA: TGTGCCAGCAGCTTACTGTGGGGCCAACAAGAGACCCAGTACTTC
CDR3: CASSLLWGQQETQYF
V: TRBV7-2
J: TRBJ2-5
D: NA
size: few

DNA: TGTGCCAGCAGTGCCGTTCGAGATACGCAGTATTTT
CDR3: CASSAVRDTQYF
V: TRBV2
J: TRBJ2-3
D: NA
size: once

DNA: TGCGCCAGCAGTGAGTCCCGGAGCACCGGGGAGCTGTTTTTT
CDR3: CASSESRSTGELFF
V: TRBV10-2
J: TRBJ2-2
D: NA
size: NA

DNA: TGTGCCAGCAGTTTAAATCCAGGGATTGGAGGCTACACCTTC
CDR3: CASSLNPGIGGYTF
V: TRBV27
J: TRBJ1-2
D: NA
size: NA

DNA: TGCAGTGCTAGAAGCAAGGATCAGGTCCTGAATGGCTACACCTTC
CDR3: CSARSKDQVLNGYTF
V: TRBV20-1
J: TRBJ1-2
D: NA
size: few

DNA: TGCAGTGCTAACCATAGGCCCACCGGGGAGCTGTTTTTT
CDR3: CSANHRPTGELFF
V: TRBV20-1
J: TRBJ2-2
D: NA
size: few

DNA: TGTGCCAGCAGTTACGGGGGGCGCCCCTATGGCTACACCTTC
CDR3: CASSYGGRPYGYTF
V: TRBV12-3/TRBV12-4
J: TRBJ1-2
D: NA
size: few

DNA: TGCAGTGCCCCCGAGTCGGGGAACCGCGGCTACACCTTC
CDR3: CSAPESGNRGYTF
V: TRBV20-1
J: TRBJ1-2
D: NA
size: NA

DNA: TGTGCCAGCAGCCGACAGGGAGGTAATCAGCCCCAGCATTTT
CDR3: CASSRQGGNQPQHF
V: TRBV6-2/TRBV6-3
J: TRBJ1-5
D: TRBD1
size: few

DNA: TGTGCCAGCAGTCCGGCCTATTTATCCCACGAGCAGTACTTC
CDR3: CASSPAYLSHEQYF
V: TRBV11-2
J: TRBJ2-7
D: NA
size: NA

DNA: TGCGCCAGTAGCCCGGACCGTAATTCACCCCTCCACTTT
CDR3: CASSPDRNSPLHF
V: TRBV10-1
J: TRBJ1-6
D: NA
size: few

DNA: TGTGCCACCAATTCAGGAAAGGGAGAGGACGAGCAGTACTTC
CDR3: CATNSGKGEDEQYF
V: TRBV24-1
J: TRBJ2-7
D: NA
size: NA

DNA: TGCAGTGCTAGGACAGGGCTCCAAGAGACCCAGTACTTC
CDR3: CSARTGLQETQYF
V: TRBV20-1
J: TRBJ2-5
D: TRBD1
size: NA

DNA: TGTGCCAGCAGCTTGGTATTCGGGGGAGGATACTACAATGAGCAGTTCTTC
CDR3: CASSLVFGGGYYNEQFF
V: TRBV5-8
J: TRBJ2-1
D: NA
size: NA

DNA: TGTGCCACCGCACTCAGGGACGCCGGGGAGCTGTTTTTT
CDR3: CATALRDAGELFF
V: TRBV24-1
J: TRBJ2-2
D: NA
size: NA

DNA: TGTGCCAGCAGCCTCCTGGGTATCAGCACCGGGGAGCTGTTTTTT
CDR3: CASSLLGISTGELFF
V: TRBV7-9
J: TRBJ2-2
D: NA
size: NA

DNA: TGTGCCAGCAGCAGGATCCGGGACAGGGACTACGAGCAGTACTTC
CDR3: CASSRIRDRDYEQYF
V: TRBV21-1
J: TRBJ2-7
D: NA
size: NA

DNA: TGTGCCAGCAGCTCCGGACTACCCAGCGCTAACCAGTACTTC
CDR3: CASSSGLPSANQYF
V: TRBV7-2
J: TRBJ2-5
D: NA
size: few

DNA: TGTGCCAGCAGCTTCCTAAGACAGGGGGACACTGAAGCTTTCTTT
CDR3: CASSFLRQGDTEAFF
V: TRBV7-9
J: TRBJ1-1
D: TRBD1
size: NA

DNA: TGCAGTGCTAGGTCGGTAAATCGAAACACCATATATTTT
CDR3: CSARSVNRNTIYF
V: TRBV20-1
J: TRBJ1-3
D: NA
size: NA